This TCR beta chain was retrieved from a study of blood T cell repertoires in COVID-19. Study overall: Acute and convalescent COVID-19 specimens originated in the United States, Italy and Spain. PBMCs, B-cell-depleted T cells, or T cells provided the cDNA or gDNA that made up the material.

Authors' processing steps: Cell counts per sample came from amplifying reference gene primers. The protocol was immunoSEQ multiplex PCR, while the TCRdb copy is restricted to in-frame clones and leaves out a portion. V, J and clone size derive from that table, while D and trimming were established from the DNA sequence. The repertoire holds over 70,000 clones, 80% seen once, with 10% in the top ten. The CDR3 spans 15 residues. Looked up from germline, CDR1 is MRHNA and CDR2 is SNTAGT. The ends were cut back, 0 bases at V and 5 bases at J, with 11 bases in the middle. Sequencing was performed on peripheral blood. The chain carries TRBV6-4 and TRBJ2-1; D is perhaps TRBD1 (5 bases). The source of this sequence is a woman between 70 and 85 years old with acute or convalescent COVID-19. The CDR3 sequence is CASSDSPDTNNEQFF. In DNA, the CDR3 is TGTGCCAGCAGTGACTCCCCGGACACGAACAATGAGCAGTTCTTC.